The 10 T cell receptor beta chains given below trace back to one sample, sequenced in a study of blood T cell repertoires in COVID-19 (dated by TCRdb to about 2020). Library prep was done by the immunoSEQ multiplex PCR assay. Not all clones reach the TCRdb copy of this immuneACCESS table, which keeps in-frame sequences only. Checked studies attribute under half of the gap to unresolved V genes and leave the rest unexplained. The sample yields 250,000 to 300,000 clones; 85% to 90% were counted once. Clones ranked in the top ten supply about 4.6% of the sample. Sequencing was carried out using peripheral blood. Every receptor here comes from a man in his forties with acute or convalescent COVID-19.

The chain joins TRBV5-1 to TRBJ2-2; D possibly corresponds to TRBD1 (6 bases). The germline V gene has CDR1 SGHRS and CDR2 YFSETQ. V lost 2 bases and J 1 base, leaving 9 bases between the germline ends. This CDR3 spans 15 amino acids. DNA for the CDR3: TGCGCCAGCAGCTTACAACAGGGGAACACCGGGGAGCTGTTTTTT. This gives the protein CASSLQQGNTGELFF.

This chain joins TRBV6-1 and TRBJ2-7, with D possibly being TRBD2 (6 bases). From germline, CDR1 is MNHNS and CDR2 SASEGT. This CDR3 spans 16 amino acids. Trimming shortened V by 1 base and J by 4 bases, and 17 bases separated the two germline ends. CDR3 DNA sequence: TGTGCCAGCAGTGAAGGCCTGGCGGGGTCTGGGTACGAGCAGTACTTC. Translated, it gives CASSEGLAGSGYEQYF.

This clone appeared once. CDR3 in amino acids: CASTLVGGKNTEAFF. Here the CDR3 DNA reads TGTGCCAGCACCCTAGTAGGGGGAAAGAACACTGAAGCTTTCTTT. The J gene is TRBJ1-1, the V gene TRBV7-2; D might be TRBD1 (6 bases). V was pared by 7 bases and J by 1 base, with 16 bases between. CDR3 size: 15 residues. Germline loops: CDR1 SGHTA, CDR2 FQGNSA.

V gene TRBV19 combines with J gene TRBJ1-1, with D hard to call. Germline V gives CDR1 LNHDA, CDR2 SQIVND (reference sequence). The CDR3 runs to 17 residues. The V end was cut by 6 bases, the J end by 0 bases, with 20 bases between. The CDR3 reads CASSTIYLRYLNTEAFF. The CDR3 nucleotides are TGTGCCAGTAGCACGATTTATCTACGCTACTTGAACACTGAAGCTTTCTTT.

This CDR3 is CAWRGHWTYGYTF. The CDR3 nucleotides are TGTGCCTGGAGGGGACATTGGACTTATGGCTACACCTTC. This rearrangement joins TRBV30 to TRBJ1-2; tentatively, D is TRBD1 (6 bases). Between the trimmed V and J ends, which lost 3 bases and 5 bases, there was a span of 13 bases. This CDR3 contains 13 residues. Germline V gene sequence: CDR1 GTSNPN, CDR2 SVGIG (reference sequence).

The V and J genes are TRBV19 and TRBJ1-1; D is undetermined. V dropped 5 bases and J dropped 4 bases, with 17 bases sitting between them. Germline lookup yields CDR1 LNHDA and CDR2 SQIVND (reference sequence). The CDR3 has 15 residues. The CDR3 protein is CASSAPLERGTEAFF. The CDR3 nucleotides are TGTGCCAGTAGTGCTCCATTAGAGAGAGGCACTGAAGCTTTCTTT.

The chain carries TRBV5-1 and TRBJ2-7; 7 nucleotides align to TRBD2. This CDR3 contains 13 residues. Unmatched junction bases numbered 7, after V lost 3 bases and J lost 7 bases. Germline CDR1 reads SGHRS; CDR2 reads YFSETQ. CDR3 nucleotides: TGCGCCAGCAGCTGGGGGGGATCGGAGGAGCAGTACTTC. Residues: CASSWGGSEEQYF.

The gene calls are TRBV25-1 and TRBJ1-5; 7 nucleotides agree with TRBD1. CDR1 and CDR2 (germline): MGHDK, SYGVNS. Trimming removed 5 bases from V and 6 bases from J; junction bases left unmatched: 10. This CDR3 has 15 amino acids. The CDR3 DNA reads TGTGCCAGCAGTCCTCGGGACAGCGGTATTCAGCCCCAGCATTTT. It yields the protein CASSPRDSGIQPQHF.

V and J are TRBV7-8 and TRBJ2-1; TRBD2 aligns across 9 bases. V gave up 1 base and J gave up 4 bases; unmatched junction bases: 11. This CDR3 spans 18 amino acids. Germline assignment: CDR1 SGHVS and CDR2 FQNEAQ. The CDR3 loop reads CASSLGGLAGSNYNEQFF. CDR3 in DNA: TGTGCCAGCAGCTTAGGAGGGCTAGCGGGGTCTAATTACAATGAGCAGTTCTTC.

CDR3 nucleotide sequence: TGTGCCAGCAGCTTTTTAGCGGGGGCACGCACAGATACGCAGTATTTT. Translation gives CASSFLAGARTDTQYF. The chain links TRBV9 to TRBJ2-3; the match to TRBD2 covers 9 bases. The CDR3 consists of 16 residues. Unmatched junction bases numbered 7, after V lost 4 bases and J lost 1 base. The germline V gene encodes CDR1 SGDLS and CDR2 YYNGEE.